These T cell receptor beta chains were read from a single sample in a study of blood T cells in healthy people across ages. A single record per CDR3 protein comes from TCRdb applying MiXCR to the 5' RACE reads. The data show about 1.5 million distinct CDR3 sequences, approximately 39% seen once. Sequencing input: blood. The receptors derive from a woman between 18 and 30 years old in good health. CDR3s include the opening cysteine and the closing phenylalanine or tryptophan. A D gene is named only where the DNA matches it firmly. Expanded clones get a size class; other rows say once, few or many, or leave the size out.

>TRBJ1-1|TRBV27|-|-
TGTGCCGCCGGCGACAGTGGCACTGAAGCTTTCTTT
CAAGDSGTEAFF
>TRBJ1-1|TRBV20-1|few|-
TGCAGTGCTACCTGGGATGAAGCTTTCTTT
CSATWDEAFF
>TRBJ2-7|TRBV9|-|-
TGTGCCAGTTCTCGCGGGACCGCTCCCTACGAGCAGTACTTC
CASSRGTAPYEQYF
>TRBJ2-7|TRBV4-3|-|-
TGCGCCAGCAACCAAGGGTCTTCCCTCTACAATGAGCAGTACTTC
CASNQGSSLYNEQYF
>TRBJ2-4|TRBV7-2|few|-
TGTGCCAGCAGCCCGAGACTTACCTTAGCCAAAAACATTCAGTACTTC
CASSPRLTLAKNIQYF
>TRBJ2-2|TRBV6-2/TRBV6-3|-|TRBD2
TGTGCCAGCAGTTTTTCCACCGGGACTAGCGGCCTCCTCGCCGGGGAGCTGTTTTTT
CASSFSTGTSGLLAGELFF
>TRBJ2-6|TRBV29-1|once|TRBD1
TGCAGCGCTCTCACCGGGACAGGGATCTCTGGGGCCAACGTCCTGACTTTC
CSALTGTGISGANVLTF
>TRBJ1-6|TRBV25-1|-|TRBD1
TGTGCCAGCAGTGGAGAGGACAGGATTAATTCACCCCTCCACTTT
CASSGEDRINSPLHF
>TRBJ1-2|TRBV5-5|-|-
TGTGCCAGCAGCCTCTCGGACAGCTTCCACTATGGCTACACCTTC
CASSLSDSFHYGYTF
>TRBJ2-7|TRBV12-3/TRBV12-4|few|-
TGTGCCAGCAGTTTATTCCCTTCGGGCTCCTACGAGCAGTACTTC
CASSLFPSGSYEQYF
>TRBJ1-1|TRBV7-9|few|TRBD1
TGTGCCAGCAGCTCAATAAAACCGGGACAGATGAACACTGAAGCTTTCTTT
CASSSIKPGQMNTEAFF
>TRBJ2-7|TRBV7-2|-|-
TGTGCTACGACAGATCCCTACAATGAGCAGTACTTC
CATTDPYNEQYF
>TRBJ2-7|TRBV29-1|-|TRBD1
TGCAGCATAGGACAGGGCTACGAGCAGTACTTC
CSIGQGYEQYF
>TRBJ1-6|TRBV12-3/TRBV12-4|-|-
TGTGCCACCAGGAGCTCCTATAATTCACCCCTCCACTTT
CATRSSYNSPLHF
>TRBJ2-1|TRBV20-1|-|-
TGCAGTGCTAGTCCCCGGTCGAGCTCCTACAATGAGCAGTTCTTC
CSASPRSSSYNEQFF
>TRBJ2-3|TRBV27|-|-
TGTGCCAGCAGTCCCCTGACGAGGGCAGATACGCAGTATTTT
CASSPLTRADTQYF
>TRBJ2-1|TRBV7-2|few|-
TGCGCCAGCAGCTTGGGCGGGTCACTCAATGAGCAGTTCTTC
CASSLGGSLNEQFF
>TRBJ2-1|TRBV29-1|-|-
TGCAGCGTCCACCATCGTAGCTCCTACAATGAGCAGTTCTTC
CSVHHRSSYNEQFF
>TRBJ1-2|TRBV9|few|-
TGTGCCAGCAGCGTAGGTGGCCCCGGCTATGGCTACACCTTC
CASSVGGPGYGYTF
>TRBJ2-1|TRBV24-1|-|-
TGTGCCACCAGCCCGTCCTATGCGGGGAATGAGCAGTTCTTC
CATSPSYAGNEQFF
>TRBJ1-2|TRBV28|-|TRBD1
TGTGCCAGCAGGTCGGCAGGGGGGAAGTCCTATGGCTACACCTTC
CASRSAGGKSYGYTF
>TRBJ1-2|TRBV4-3|-|-
TGCGCCAGCAGCCACCTTACAGGGAGGCCCTCTAACTATGGCTACACCTTC
CASSHLTGRPSNYGYTF
>TRBJ2-1|TRBV28|few|TRBD2
TGTGCCAGCAGACGCGGTGGGACTAGCGGCCGCCGAGTCAATGAGCAGTTCTTC
CASRRGGTSGRRVNEQFF
>TRBJ2-1|TRBV18|-|TRBD2
TGTGCCAGCTCACCACTCATCGGAGGGAGGGATGAGCAGTTCTTC
CASSPLIGGRDEQFF
>TRBJ2-3|TRBV5-5|-|-
TGTGCCAGCAGCTTGGCCCCGAGGGATACGCAGTATTTT
CASSLAPRDTQYF
>TRBJ2-1|TRBV7-8|-|-
TGTGCCAGCAGCCTCCCGGGGACCCAGTTCTTC
CASSLPGTQFF
>TRBJ2-1|TRBV12-3/TRBV12-4|many|TRBD2
TGTGCCAGCTGGGATACGGGGAGGGAGGGCCGGAATGAGCAGTTCTTC
CASWDTGREGRNEQFF
>TRBJ2-3|TRBV7-9|few|TRBD2
TGTGCCAGCAGCTTATATAGCGGGGGCCCCACAGATACGCAGTATTTT
CASSLYSGGPTDTQYF
>TRBJ1-2|TRBV12-3/TRBV12-4|-|-
TGCGCCAGCAGTTTAGCGCTCAAGGGGCCTAGGCACTATGGCTACACCTTC
CASSLALKGPRHYGYTF
>TRBJ2-3|TRBV7-9|-|-
TGTGCCAGCAGCAAGGGGGGGCCCAGAGACACAGATACGCAGTATTTT
CASSKGGPRDTDTQYF
>TRBJ1-1|TRBV10-3|-|-
TGTGCCATCAGTGACAGGGATAGCACTGAAGCTTTCTTT
CAISDRDSTEAFF
>TRBJ2-1|TRBV6-2/TRBV6-3|few|TRBD2
TGTGCCAGCAGTTCCCCGGGGATAGCGGGGTACAATGAGCAGTTCTTC
CASSSPGIAGYNEQFF
>TRBJ2-7|TRBV20-1|-|-
TGCAGTGCTAGAGATCCAGCAGGGAGCTCCTACGAGCAGTACTTC
CSARDPAGSSYEQYF
>TRBJ2-7|TRBV6-5|-|TRBD2
TGTGCCAGCAGCCGTACGACTAGCGTCCTCTCCTACGAGCAGTACTTC
CASSRTTSVLSYEQYF
>TRBJ2-2|TRBV27|few|-
TGTGCCAGCAGTTTCGCGGGACTTTTCACCGGGGAGCTGTTTTTT
CASSFAGLFTGELFF
>TRBJ2-2|TRBV9|-|-
TGTGCCAGCCTGGGAGGTGTCACCGGGGAGCTGTTTTTT
CASLGGVTGELFF
>TRBJ1-1|TRBV7-2|-|-
TGTGCCAGCAGCTTAGCTCTTTGGGGGAGCCTGAACACTGAAGCTTTCTTT
CASSLALWGSLNTEAFF
>TRBJ2-7|TRBV7-9|once|-
TGTGCCAGCAGCTTCGATCCAGAAAACTACGAGCAGTACTTC
CASSFDPENYEQYF
>TRBJ2-1|TRBV6-2/TRBV6-3|-|-
TGTGCCAGCAGTGGGGACAACTACAATGAGCAGTTCTTC
CASSGDNYNEQFF
>TRBJ1-1|TRBV6-6|-|-
TGTGCCAGCAGTCCTTTCGAACACTATGAAGCTTTCTTT
CASSPFEHYEAFF
>TRBJ1-4|TRBV6-1|few|-
TGTGCCAGCACTCGGGGAGTCGGACTTAGTGAAAAACTGTTTTTT
CASTRGVGLSEKLFF
>TRBJ2-1|TRBV19|few|-
TGTGCCAGTAGTATCGGACTGGGCTCGAGTAGAGAGCAGTTCTTC
CASSIGLGSSREQFF
>TRBJ2-3|TRBV5-1|-|-
TGCGCCAGCGGGACGGTGAGGACAGATACACAGTATTTT
CASGTVRTDTQYF
>TRBJ2-3|TRBV20-1|-|TRBD1
TGCAGCGCTAGTGACTTTCGACTGGGGACAGTAGTTTTCACAGATACGCAGTATTTT
CSASDFRLGTVVFTDTQYF
>TRBJ2-7|TRBV5-1|-|-
TGCGCCAGCAGCTTGGAAATGAGCTCCTACGAGCAGTACTTC
CASSLEMSSYEQYF
>TRBJ2-1|TRBV9|few|TRBD2
TGTGCCAGCAGCGCCTCGGGGGGGCAGTTCTTC
CASSASGGQFF
>TRBJ2-1|TRBV27|-|TRBD2
TGTGCCAGCAGTTCCCCTCTAGCGGGGAGCTCCTACAATGAGCAGTTCTTC
CASSSPLAGSSYNEQFF
>TRBJ1-4|TRBV7-9|-|TRBD1
TGTGCCAGCAGTTATGACAGGGGAGCGGCTAATGAAAAACTGTTTTTT
CASSYDRGAANEKLFF
>TRBJ2-2|TRBV29-1|few|-
TGCAGCGTTGAAGATAGGAGATACACCGGGGAGCTGTTTTTT
CSVEDRRYTGELFF
>TRBJ2-5|TRBV3-1|few|-
TGTGCCAGCAGCCCCCAAGGATACACCCAAGAGACCCAGTACTTC
CASSPQGYTQETQYF
>TRBJ2-1|TRBV29-1|-|TRBD1
TGCAGCGCCGTAGACAGGGGGCGCGGGTACAATGAGCAGTTCTTC
CSAVDRGRGYNEQFF
>TRBJ1-4|TRBV7-9|few|-
TGTGCCAGCAGCCCAACCCGTATTTCCTGGGATACGCATGAAAAACTGTTTTTT
CASSPTRISWDTHEKLFF
>TRBJ2-7|TRBV20-1|-|-
TGCAGTGCTAGAGTGGCAGGCGACTACGAGCAGTACTTC
CSARVAGDYEQYF
>TRBJ1-5|TRBV4-1|-|-
TGCGCCAGCAGCCACCATTCGGGGCAGGACAATCAGCCCCAGCATTTT
CASSHHSGQDNQPQHF
>TRBJ1-1|TRBV29-1|-|-
TGCAGCGTCGGGACATACGGAGCTTTCTTT
CSVGTYGAFF
>TRBJ2-1|TRBV5-1|-|TRBD1
TGCGCCAGCAGCTTGGCCGGGGACAGGGCAAGTGAGCAGTTCTTC
CASSLAGDRASEQFF
>TRBJ2-2|TRBV5-4|-|-
TGTGCCAGCAGCTTGGTCGGGGACGGGAACACCGGGGAGCTGTTTTTT
CASSLVGDGNTGELFF
>TRBJ1-2|TRBV2|few|-
TGTGCCAGCAGTCCGATCTATGGCTACACCTTC
CASSPIYGYTF
>TRBJ2-7|TRBV6-2/TRBV6-3|few|-
TGTGCCAGCAGCGCGTCCCCTACCGACATCTACAATGAGCAGTACTTC
CASSASPTDIYNEQYF
>TRBJ1-1|TRBV12-3/TRBV12-4|few|-
TGTGCCAGCAGTACAGGACAGCCCGGTGACACTGAAGCTTTCTTT
CASSTGQPGDTEAFF